This T cell receptor beta chain was recorded in a study of blood T cell repertoires in COVID-19. This clone was counted between two and nine times. V lost 2 bases to trimming and J lost 4 bases, with 11 bases between them. This CDR3 contains 14 residues. CDR1 and CDR2 from the germline V gene are MNHEY and SVGAGI. Method: immunoSEQ multiplex PCR; TCRdb's copy keeps in-frame clones and lacks some. The data show roughly 29,000 clones, more than 70% seen once. This chain links TRBV6-5 with TRBJ1-2; perhaps TRBD1 as D (5 bases). The source is a boy aged 2 to 10 with active or convalescent COVID-19. The sample comprised peripheral blood. The CDR3 sequence is CASSYGQGGYGYTF. CDR3 DNA: TGTGCCAGCAGTTACGGGCAGGGAGGCTATGGCTACACCTTC.